A selection of T cell receptor beta chains follows, all from one sample in a study of naive and memory T cell subsets. TCRdb independently ran MiXCR on the 5' RACE reads; one entry per CDR3 protein. The table records roughly 60,000 distinct CDR3 sequences, 7.2% of them present only once. The receptor set was obtained from a male donor in good health. Both conserved end residues are part of each CDR3. Each record gives: D gene, clone size, V gene, J gene, CDR3 DNA, CDR3 protein. D genes are given only for firm matches. Some rows have no size entry. The others give once, few or many, or a class for an expanded clone.

NA,NA,TRBV5-6,TRBJ1-4,TGTGCCAGCAGCTTGCTCCCTGGGACACAAAGAGTCGAAAAACTGTTTTTT,CASSLLPGTQRVEKLFF
NA,NA,TRBV7-8,TRBJ2-5,TGTGCCAGCAGCTTAGTTACCTCACTAGCAGAGACCCAGTACTTC,CASSLVTSLAETQYF
NA,few,TRBV6-6,TRBJ1-3,TGTGCCAGCAGTTACTCCGACGGAAACACCATATATTTT,CASSYSDGNTIYF
TRBD2,many,TRBV6-1,TRBJ2-1,TGTGCCAGCAGTGAAGTCACTAGCGATTACAATGAGCAGTTCTTC,CASSEVTSDYNEQFF
NA,many,TRBV2,TRBJ1-1,TGTGCCAGCAGTCCGGACGGGAACACTGAAGCTTTCTTT,CASSPDGNTEAFF
NA,many,TRBV20-1,TRBJ2-3,TGCAGTGTTAAGGTGGGACCCCTCGTGAGCACAGATACGCAGTATTTT,CSVKVGPLVSTDTQYF
TRBD2,many,TRBV20-1,TRBJ2-2,TGCAGTGCATCTCTAGCGGGTAACACCGGGGAGCTGTTTTTT,CSASLAGNTGELFF
NA,NA,TRBV19,TRBJ1-4,TGTGCCAGTAGTCCGTACAGGGCTGACAATGAAAAACTGTTTTTT,CASSPYRADNEKLFF
NA,NA,TRBV7-6,TRBJ1-1,TGTGCCAGCAGCTTAGCGGACAGCGCGAACACTGAAGCTTTCTTT,CASSLADSANTEAFF
NA,many,TRBV19,TRBJ1-5,TGTGCCAGTAGTATAGATCCCTCCCCAGCCCGGCCCCAGCATTTT,CASSIDPSPARPQHF
TRBD2,many,TRBV7-2,TRBJ2-1,TGTGCCAGCAGCTCTAGAGCGGGAGGGCTCTACAATGAGCAGTTCTTC,CASSSRAGGLYNEQFF
NA,many,TRBV11-2,TRBJ1-2,TGTGCCAGCAGCTTTACCCATAACTATGGCTACACCTTC,CASSFTHNYGYTF
NA,NA,TRBV12-3/TRBV12-4,TRBJ1-3,TGTGCCAGCAGAGCCGGGACGGTCTCTGGAAACACCATATATTTT,CASRAGTVSGNTIYF
TRBD1,many,TRBV6-1,TRBJ1-4,TGTGCCAGCAGTCAATCCGGGACAGGGGGTTCCAGACTGTTTTTT,CASSQSGTGGSRLFF
TRBD1,NA,TRBV14,TRBJ2-1,TGTGCCAGCAGCCAAATGAGGGACAGGGATTACAATGAGCAGTTCTTC,CASSQMRDRDYNEQFF
TRBD2,NA,TRBV7-8,TRBJ2-3,TGTGCCAGCACCTTCCTCGGGACTAGCGGTGGCACAGATACGCAGTATTTT,CASTFLGTSGGTDTQYF
NA,many,TRBV29-1,TRBJ2-2,TGCAGCGGGACCCTCGCCATCGGGGAGCTGTTTTTT,CSGTLAIGELFF
NA,NA,TRBV19,TRBJ1-1,TGTGCCAGTAGTGAGGACAGCTTTTTAGCTTTCTTT,CASSEDSFLAFF
TRBD2,many,TRBV2,TRBJ2-5,TGTGCCAGCAGACTGGGACTAGCGGGGCCGGGTGAGACCCAGTACTTC,CASRLGLAGPGETQYF
NA,many,TRBV29-1,TRBJ1-2,TGCAGCGTTGTTGGAGGGACCACCTATGGCTACACCTTC,CSVVGGTTYGYTF
NA,NA,TRBV7-9,TRBJ2-1,TGTGCCAGCAGCTATTGGGGATTGACAGATAAGGTAAAGGATGAGCAGTTCTTC,CASSYWGLTDKVKDEQFF
NA,many,TRBV25-1,TRBJ2-7,TGTGCCAGCAGCCATTTCCGGACGGATAAGAGCTCCTACGAGCAGTACTTC,CASSHFRTDKSSYEQYF
TRBD1,NA,TRBV6-2/TRBV6-3,TRBJ2-2,TGTGCCAGCACCTCCGGTTCAGCTGACAGGGGGCGAATGGAAACCGGGGAGCTGTTTTTT,CASTSGSADRGRMETGELFF
TRBD2,NA,TRBV25-1,TRBJ2-5,TGTGCCAGCAGTCCTCACGGGACTAGCGGGAGTGGAGAGACCCAGTACTTC,CASSPHGTSGSGETQYF
NA,few,TRBV27,TRBJ2-7,TGTGCCAGCAGCCCACATGATTACGTTTACGAGCAGTACTTC,CASSPHDYVYEQYF
TRBD1,many,TRBV6-1,TRBJ1-2,TGTGCCAGCAGCACCGGGACAGTAGCCCCCTATGGCTACACCTTC,CASSTGTVAPYGYTF
NA,few,TRBV7-2,TRBJ2-3,TGTGCCAGCACGGAGGGGGCCAGGGTCACAGATACGCAGTATTTT,CASTEGARVTDTQYF
TRBD1,few,TRBV5-1,TRBJ2-4,TGCGCCAGCAGCTCGCCGGGACAGGAGATTCAGTACTTC,CASSSPGQEIQYF
TRBD2,many,TRBV5-1,TRBJ2-1,TGCGCCAGCAGCCCTAGCGGGAGCCACAATGAGCAGTTCTTC,CASSPSGSHNEQFF